This T cell receptor (beta chain) was profiled in a study of cytomegalovirus exposure and HLA in healthy donors. Looking at the study overall: Genotyping of more than 300 donors showed that approximately 83% belonged to the Caucasian-associated ancestry cluster. Points from the study as a whole: CMV serostatus was the sole immune exposure information available. TCR beta chain V- and J-gene trimming was linked, in a later analysis, to a missense variant in DCLRE1C.

In the case of this clone: The antigen is not known.

The junction had 5 bases not matched to a gene; V was cut back by 4 bases and J by 1 base. This CDR3 region has 15 residues. Germline V gives CDR1 SEHNR, CDR2 FQNEAQ (reference sequence). 60 Vbeta and 13 Jbeta primers were used in PCR. The protocol was immunoSEQ multiplex PCR, while the TCRdb copy is restricted to in-frame clones and leaves out a portion. The sample holds 95,000 to 150,000 clones, around 66% seen once. Donors consisted of healthy bone marrow donors. This clonotype originated in a man aged 18 to 30 in good health and CMV-seronegative. V gene TRBV7-9 combines with J gene TRBJ2-7, with 9 bases matching TRBD1. The sample consisted of PBMCs. This chain's CDR3 is CASSYPGTGSYEQYF. CDR3 DNA sequence: TGTGCCAGCAGCTATCCCGGGACAGGGTCCTACGAGCAGTACTTC.